The rows below give T cell receptor beta chains drawn from one sample of a study of identical twins. TCRdb re-called the 5' RACE reads with MiXCR, one entry per CDR3 protein. The sample carries 350,000 to 450,000 distinct CDR3 sequences, under 20% recorded once. Sequencing input: naive T cells sorted from blood. The origin of the receptors is a man aged 50 or older in good health. Both conserved end residues are part of each CDR3.

V gene: TRBV12-3/TRBV12-4
CDR3 protein: CASSFSFTGELFF

V gene: TRBV28
CDR3 protein: CASRTRGAARREQYF

V gene: TRBV12-3/TRBV12-4
CDR3 protein: CASRGQGVGEQFF

V gene: TRBV5-5
CDR3 protein: CASSLSGQISYEQYF

V gene: TRBV5-1
CDR3 protein: CASSLGALPGELFF

V gene: TRBV20-1
CDR3 protein: CSAGRLRSTDTQYF

V gene: TRBV5-1
CDR3 protein: CASSLSPAGSTDTQYF

V gene: TRBV4-3
CDR3 protein: CASSLGVSTDTQYF

V gene: TRBV28
CDR3 protein: CASSLNTGYTDTQYF

V gene: TRBV5-5
CDR3 protein: CASSFNRGSETQYF

V gene: TRBV12-3/TRBV12-4
CDR3 protein: CASRFLGKLFF

V gene: TRBV6-5
CDR3 protein: CASSYASASYNEQFF

V gene: TRBV10-3
CDR3 protein: CAISESMRLETQYF

V gene: TRBV5-1
CDR3 protein: CASSLQGITYNEQFF

V gene: TRBV6-5
CDR3 protein: CASSYHRGKGSYNEQFF

V gene: TRBV29-1
CDR3 protein: CSVVLAGSSDSNQPQHF

V gene: TRBV20-1
CDR3 protein: CSAPSTGLPTNEQFF

V gene: TRBV4-2
CDR3 protein: CASSQLQTSNEQFF

V gene: TRBV5-1
CDR3 protein: CASRLRENSPLHF

V gene: TRBV27
CDR3 protein: CASSPTGSASPLHF

V gene: TRBV5-1
CDR3 protein: CASSLASSTNYGYTF

V gene: TRBV11-3
CDR3 protein: CASSLDRTSGGGNEQFF

V gene: TRBV20-1
CDR3 protein: CSARSPGQGGGYTF

V gene: TRBV5-1
CDR3 protein: CASSPGTGPRGYTF

V gene: TRBV10-3
CDR3 protein: CAITAAQGDTQYF

V gene: TRBV20-1
CDR3 protein: CSAHRTYEQYF

V gene: TRBV4-3
CDR3 protein: CASSRQGSGGFPDTQYF

V gene: TRBV29-1
CDR3 protein: CSVVQDTHEQYF

V gene: TRBV7-2
CDR3 protein: CASSLATTDTQYF

V gene: TRBV7-9
CDR3 protein: CASRQTSGSYEQYF

V gene: TRBV3-1
CDR3 protein: CASSDLGWTYF

V gene: TRBV4-2
CDR3 protein: CASSQLAGADEQYF

V gene: TRBV5-1
CDR3 protein: CASRRDTVGKETQYF

V gene: TRBV20-1
CDR3 protein: CSAASVDNEQFF

V gene: TRBV20-1
CDR3 protein: CSATIPNTGELFF

V gene: TRBV27
CDR3 protein: CASSSLPGLKDEQFF

V gene: TRBV10-3
CDR3 protein: CAISQVLAGRSEQYF

V gene: TRBV15
CDR3 protein: CATGEGQGGETQYF

V gene: TRBV7-2
CDR3 protein: CASSLGGVNQPQHF

V gene: TRBV11-1
CDR3 protein: CASSLEVESRGSQETQYF

V gene: TRBV20-1
CDR3 protein: CSASPDRSYQPQHF

V gene: TRBV15
CDR3 protein: CATSRDRYELAEHGQYF

V gene: TRBV12-3/TRBV12-4
CDR3 protein: CASKSEGEKLFF

V gene: TRBV24-1
CDR3 protein: CATSDLKGTNNEQFF

V gene: TRBV12-3/TRBV12-4
CDR3 protein: CASSLDFVSQPQHF

V gene: TRBV7-6
CDR3 protein: CASSLATGTSYEQYF

V gene: TRBV10-3
CDR3 protein: CAISDPRSKLAYGYTF

V gene: TRBV11-2
CDR3 protein: CASSQAGVTGTDTQYF

V gene: TRBV5-1
CDR3 protein: CARTSARVSDSNSYEQYF

V gene: TRBV11-1
CDR3 protein: CASTRSQGETQYF

V gene: TRBV7-6
CDR3 protein: CASSQAGGGEEQYF

V gene: TRBV7-2
CDR3 protein: CASSLGGLANEQFF

V gene: TRBV7-2
CDR3 protein: CASSLEGGYEQYF

V gene: TRBV29-1
CDR3 protein: CSVEGDIFSYNEQFF

V gene: TRBV5-6
CDR3 protein: CASSTLTDTEAFF